What follows are 8 T cell receptor beta chains derived from one specimen sequenced in a study of blood T cell repertoires in COVID-19. The method was immunoSEQ multiplex PCR; TCRdb's version includes in-frame clones alone and lacks a portion of them. The sample carries 300,000 to 400,000 clones, roughly 90% recorded once. Sample: PBMCs or T cells enriched from blood (not recorded which). These receptors came from a woman in her 30s with acute COVID-19.

V and J are TRBV7-2 and TRBJ1-5; D gene uncertain. The CDR3 extends over 13 amino acids. Germline V gene sequence: CDR1 SGHTA, CDR2 FQGNSA. Trimming stripped 1 base from V and 9 bases from J, with 10 bases between. The CDR3 sequence: CASSLVSGSPQHF. The CDR3 nucleotides are TGTGCCAGCAGCTTAGTGAGCGGGTCGCCCCAGCATTTT. Supplemented by reference TRBV7-2 and TRBJ1-5, the full variable domain reads GAGVSQSPSNKVTEKGKDVELRCDPISGHTALYWYRQSLGQGLEFLIYFQGNSAPDKSGLPSDRFSAERTGGSVSTLTIQRTQQEDSAVYLCASSLVSGSPQHFGDGTRLSIL.

The chain joins TRBV5-1 to TRBJ2-2; D perhaps matches TRBD1 (6 bases). V was shortened by 0 bases and J by 5 bases, with 11 bases between the two germline ends. The CDR3 has 15 amino acids. The germline gives CDR1 SGHRS, CDR2 YFSETQ. CDR3: CASSLGGHRTGELFF. CDR3 sequence (DNA): TGCGCCAGCAGCTTGGGGGGGCATAGGACCGGGGAGCTGTTTTTT.

J is TRBJ2-1 and V is TRBV29-1; 8 bases agree with TRBD1. V lost 5 bases and J lost 2; bases outside the gene matches: 8. CDR1 is SQVTM, CDR2 ANQGSEA, per germline. The CDR3 length is 15 residues. The CDR3 region is CSVPPTGATYNEQFF. The CDR3 nucleotides are TGCAGCGTTCCCCCGACAGGGGCGACCTACAATGAGCAGTTCTTC.

This chain joins TRBV10-2 and TRBJ1-1, with a tentative D call TRBD1 (5 bases). V was shortened by 4 bases and J by 0 bases, with 18 bases between the two germline ends. Germline lookup yields CDR1 WSHSY and CDR2 SAAADI. This CDR3 spans 17 amino acids. The CDR3 nucleotides are TGCGCCAGCAGTGGCGGGGGAGGCCGTCGGATGAACACTGAAGCTTTCTTT. It specifies CASSGGGGRRMNTEAFF.

This clone occurred once. In DNA, the CDR3 is TGTGCCAGCAGCCCCAAGGACGGACAGGGGGCGATGGCCAAAAACATTCAGTACTTC. This codes for CASSPKDGQGAMAKNIQYF. This sequence joins TRBV7-9 and TRBJ2-4; TRBD1 aligns across 11 bases. The germline CDR1 and CDR2 sequences are SEHNR and FQNEAQ (reference sequence). With 5 bases clipped from V and 1 base from J, the junction kept 13 bases outside the gene matches. This CDR3 has 19 amino acids. The complete variable domain, with remaining parts taken from reference TRBV7-9 and TRBJ2-4, reads DTGVSQNPRHKITKRGQNVTFRCDPISEHNRLYWYRQTLGQGPEFLTYFQNEAQLEKSRLLSDRFSAERPKGSFSTLEIQRTEQGDSAMYLCASSPKDGQGAMAKNIQYFGAGTRLSVL.

The genes are TRBV30 and TRBJ1-2, with a possible D match to TRBD1 (5 bases). This CDR3 has 16 residues. V was shortened by 2 bases and J by 0 bases, with 16 bases between the two germline ends. Germline V CDR1 and CDR2: GTSNPN, SVGIG (reference sequence). Here the CDR3 DNA reads TGTGCCTGGAGTATAAGCCGGCGACAGACTAACTATGGCTACACCTTC. It codes for CAWSISRRQTNYGYTF.

A few counts support this clone. V is TRBV2 and J is TRBJ2-7; D is possibly TRBD2 (6 bases). Germline V gene lookup returns CDR1 SNHLY and CDR2 FYNNEI. Trimming stripped 4 bases from V and 6 bases from J, with 13 bases between. The CDR3 length is 13 residues. The DNA for the CDR3 is TGTGCCAGCAGTGGACCATGGCGGGGCGAGCAGTACTTC. It specifies CASSGPWRGEQYF. Based on the CDR3 plus reference TRBV2 and TRBJ2-7, the full variable domain is EPEVTQTPSHQVTQMGQEVILRCVPISNHLYFYWYRQILGQKVEFLVSFYNNEISEKSEIFDDQFSVERPDGSNFTLKIRSTKLEDSAMYFCASSGPWRGEQYFGPGTRLTVT.

V gene TRBV15 combines with J gene TRBJ2-3, with D possibly being TRBD2 (6 bases). Germline V gene sequence: CDR1 LNHNV, CDR2 YYDKDF (reference sequence). The CDR3 is 16 amino acids. The germline V and J ends were trimmed by 1 base and 1 base, with 12 bases remaining between them. Written as DNA, the CDR3 is TGTGCCACCAGCAGAGTAAAGTGGGGGGGCACAGATACGCAGTATTTT. As protein: CATSRVKWGGTDTQYF.